This TCR beta chain was recovered during a study of blood T cell repertoires in COVID-19. Across the whole study: The origin of the acute and convalescent COVID-19 samples was the United States, Italy and Spain. The analysed material was cDNA or gDNA that came from T cells, B-cell-depleted T cells, or PBMCs.

Per the study methods: Estimation of nucleated cell counts relied on the amplification of reference gene primers. Sequenced by immunoSEQ multiplex PCR; TCRdb stores in-frame clones only, minus some. That table gives V, J and clone size, and the DNA gave D and trimming. The sample yields approximately 250,000 clones, over 80% seen once. The Seattle patients, enrolled during active infection, were followed longitudinally. Trimming shortened V by 5 bases and J by 5 bases, and 9 bases separated the two germline ends. The CDR3 runs 11 residues. Germline CDR1 DFQATT, CDR2 SNEGSKA (reference sequence). The chain carries TRBV20-1 and TRBJ1-1, with D maybe TRBD1 (5 bases). Material for sequencing was peripheral blood. The receptor comes from a woman in her 70s with COVID-19, enrolled during active disease. The CDR3 DNA reads as TGCAGTGCTCCCAGGGTTACTGAAGCTTTCTTT. Encoded protein: CSAPRVTEAFF.